These 23 T cell receptor beta chains came from one sample sequenced in a study of shared clonotypes between healthy human individuals. The assay was immunoSEQ multiplex PCR, and TCRdb's table has in-frame clones only and misses some. The repertoire includes about 680,000 clones, approximately 79% of them detected once, and approximately 1.8% sits in the top ten. Sequencing input: memory CD4+ T cells sorted from blood. Indicated subset: CD45RA-negative fraction. These receptors originate from a woman in her 30s in good health.

V gene TRBV7-9 combines with J gene TRBJ1-1, with D perhaps TRBD1 (5 bases). CDR3 length: 13 amino acids. Germline CDR1 reads SEHNR; CDR2 reads FQNEAQ (reference sequence). Trimming left V 2 bases short and J 6 bases short, with 10 bases between. CDR3 sequence reads: CASSLTSGSEAFF. DNA of the CDR3: TGTGCCAGCAGCTTAACGTCAGGGTCTGAAGCTTTCTTT.

In DNA, the CDR3 is TGCAGCGTTGAGGGGACTAGCGGGAGCTCAGATACGCAGTATTTT. This sequence encodes CSVEGTSGSSDTQYF. The chain carries TRBV29-1 and TRBJ2-3; 14 bases align to TRBD2. V lost 3 bases, J lost 4 bases, and 3 bases stayed unmatched. CDR3 length: 15 residues. CDR1 and CDR2 (germline): SQVTM, ANQGSEA.

In DNA form, the CDR3 reads TGTGCCAGCAGCGTAGGACAGGGCTTTGAAAAACTGTTTTTT. It codes for CASSVGQGFEKLFF. J is TRBJ1-4 and V is TRBV7-9; 8 nucleotides agree with TRBD1. V gave up 5 bases and J gave up 7 bases; unmatched junction bases: 6. The CDR3 has 14 residues. Per germline, CDR1 SEHNR and CDR2 FQNEAQ (reference sequence).

This clone was seen a single time. The chain joins TRBV5-8 to TRBJ2-1, with TRBD2 matching over 8 bases. V dropped 1 base and J dropped 8; count of bases not matched to a gene: 5. The germline V gene has CDR1 SGHTS and CDR2 YDEGEE. The length of the CDR3 is 14 residues. The CDR3 spells CASSLKRERYEQFF. DNA for the CDR3: TGTGCCAGCAGCTTGAAGCGGGAGCGCTATGAGCAGTTCTTC.

This clone was seen a handful of times. The CDR3 DNA follows: TGTGCCAGCAGCCCAGTTGGGGGTGTGACCCAGTACTTC. This codes for CASSPVGGVTQYF. The chain carries TRBV5-6 and TRBJ2-5, with D perhaps being TRBD1 or TRBD2 (5 bases each). Germline CDR1 reads SGHDT; CDR2 reads YYEEEE. The V and J ends lost 4 bases and 7 bases respectively, with 14 bases between them. The length of the CDR3 is 13 residues. Full variable domain (remainder filled in from reference TRBV5-6 and TRBJ2-5): DAGVTQSPTHLIKTRGQQVTLRCSPKSGHDTVSWYQQALGQGPQFIFQYYEEEERQRGNFPDRFSGHQFPNYSSELNVNALLLGDSALYLCASSPVGGVTQYFGPGTRLLVL.

As for this clone: This may arise from a read error, as a much more abundant clone is one base away. The V and J genes are TRBV30 and TRBJ2-7; D may be TRBD2 (5 bases). The CDR3 is made up of 16 amino acids. The germline V and J ends were trimmed by 0 bases and 2 bases, with 17 bases remaining between them. From germline, CDR1 is GTSNPN and CDR2 SVGIG (reference sequence). In DNA form, the CDR3 reads TGTGCCTGGAGTGTTTTAAGTGGGAGAAGGGCCTACGAGCAGTACTTC. It encodes CAWSVLSGRRAYEQYF.

This clone was seen more than once but under ten times. This chain links TRBV28 with TRBJ1-5; D unclear. The CDR3 extends over 14 amino acids. Germline V gives CDR1 MDHEN, CDR2 SYDVKM. The V and J ends lost 7 bases and 2 bases respectively, with 12 bases between them. The CDR3 spells CASNNLLGNQPQHF. In DNA, the CDR3 is TGTGCCAGCAATAACCTGCTGGGCAATCAGCCCCAGCATTTT.

The chain is built from TRBV4-1 and TRBJ2-7; tentatively, D is TRBD1 (6 bases). This CDR3 spans 14 amino acids. The germline V and J ends were trimmed by 1 base and 3 bases, with 10 bases remaining between them. Germline values: CDR1 MGHRA, CDR2 YSYEKL. The chain's CDR3 is CASSQGTGIYEQYF. CDR3 nucleotides: TGCGCCAGCAGCCAAGGAACAGGGATCTACGAGCAGTACTTC.

The genes are TRBV5-4 and TRBJ1-1, with D possibly matching TRBD1 (5 bases). The CDR3 length is 14 residues. Germline loops: CDR1 SGHNT, CDR2 YYREEE (reference sequence). The V gene lost 4 bases and the J gene lost 7 bases, with 17 bases spanning the gap. CDR3 nucleotides: TGTGCCAGCAGCAAAGGGACGAGGGGAAATGAAGCTTTCTTT. This sequence encodes CASSKGTRGNEAFF.

Details on this clone: Other DNA sequences of this sample code for an identical CDR3. The V call is TRBV5-1, the J call TRBJ2-1; TRBD2 aligns across 8 bases. The trim removed 2 bases at V and 4 bases at J, leaving 2 bases unmatched. This CDR3 region has 14 residues. Per germline, CDR1 SGHRS and CDR2 YFSETQ. The CDR3 spells CASSLAGDYNEQFF. The CDR3 nucleotides are TGCGCCAGCAGCTTAGCGGGAGATTACAATGAGCAGTTCTTC.

The gene calls are TRBV30 and TRBJ2-5; 9 bases align to TRBD1. The junction had 5 bases not matched to a gene; V was cut back by 4 bases and J by 5 bases. The CDR3 sequence is 13 residues long. Germline V CDR1 and CDR2: GTSNPN, SVGIG (reference sequence). The CDR3 protein is CAWTTGGRETQYF. The CDR3 DNA is TGTGCCTGGACCACAGGGGGCCGGGAGACCCAGTACTTC.

The gene calls are TRBV7-3 and TRBJ2-1; 9 bases fit TRBD2. V gave up 6 bases and J gave up 5 bases; unmatched junction bases: 17. The CDR3 is made up of 18 amino acids. Germline-derived CDR1 and CDR2 are SGHTA and FQGTGA. The CDR3 bases are TGTGCCAGCAGTCTTGCGCCGGGCCCGGGACTAGCTCACAATGAGCAGTTCTTC. This sequence encodes CASSLAPGPGLAHNEQFF.

V and J are TRBV2 and TRBJ1-5, with 8 bases matching TRBD1. Germline-derived CDR1 and CDR2 are SNHLY and FYNNEI. The CDR3 is made up of 15 amino acids. The V and J ends lost 7 bases and 4 bases, in that order; junction bases with no gene match: 9. CDR3 bases: TGTGCCAGCACTCGATTCCGGACAGGGAATCAGCCCCAGCATTTT. Translated, it gives CASTRFRTGNQPQHF.

V and J are TRBV5-8 and TRBJ2-3, with TRBD2 identical over 8 bases. The germline V gene has CDR1 SGHTS and CDR2 YDEGEE. V shed 4 bases, J shed 7 bases, and the junction held 8 bases outside the gene matches. The CDR3 sequence is 14 residues long. CDR3 sequence reads: CASSTRTSRNTQYF. CDR3 coding DNA: TGTGCCAGCAGCACTCGGACTAGCAGAAATACGCAGTATTTT.

The chain carries TRBV5-5 and TRBJ1-4; a weak D match, TRBD1 (6 bases). The V end lost 0 bases, the J end lost 5 bases, and 8 bases lay between the germline ends. CDR1 SGHKS and CDR2 YYEKEE come from the germline V gene (reference sequence). The CDR3 runs 14 residues. In nucleotides, the CDR3 is TGTGCCAGCAGCTTGGGGAGGGGGAATGAAAAACTGTTTTTT. This translates into CASSLGRGNEKLFF.

The chain is built from TRBV13 and TRBJ2-1, with D hard to call. V was cut by 8 bases and J by 0 bases, with 11 bases left in between. The CDR3 contains 14 residues. CDR1 and CDR2 (germline): PRHDT, FYEKMQ (reference sequence). CDR3 sequence reads: CASHWRSSYNEQFF. The CDR3 nucleotides are TGTGCCAGCCACTGGCGAAGCTCCTACAATGAGCAGTTCTTC.

This clone was observed at least ten times. The V and J genes are TRBV5-1 and TRBJ1-1; D gene uncertain. The V gene's germline CDR1 is SGHRS and CDR2 YFSETQ. The CDR3 extends over 15 amino acids. The V and J ends lost 0 bases and 1 base respectively, with 10 bases between them. The DNA for the CDR3 is TGCGCCAGCAGCTTGGCCGGCAGGTCGAACACTGAAGCTTTCTTT. This sequence encodes CASSLAGRSNTEAFF. The full variable domain, in which reference TRBV5-1 and TRBJ1-1 provide the parts outside the CDR3, is KAGVTQTPRYLIKTRGQQVTLSCSPISGHRSVSWYQQTPGQGLQFLFEYFSETQRNKGNFPGRFSGRQFSNSRSEMNVSTLELGDSALYLCASSLAGRSNTEAFFGQGTRLTVV.

The chain carries TRBV15 and TRBJ2-7, with a tentative D call TRBD1 (6 bases). Looked up from germline, CDR1 is LNHNV and CDR2 is YYDKDF (reference sequence). The V and J ends lost 3 bases and 6 bases respectively, with 12 bases between them. The CDR3 is made up of 13 amino acids. DNA of the CDR3: TGTGCCACCAGCAGGTACGACAGGCCCGAGCAGTACTTC. This encodes CATSRYDRPEQYF.

The chain employs TRBV19 and TRBJ1-1, with 7 bases that match TRBD1. The CDR3 is 14 residues long. Per the germline V gene, CDR1 is LNHDA and CDR2 is SQIVND (reference sequence). The J segment lost 7 bases and the V segment lost 2 bases, leaving 7 bases of the junction unmatched. CDR3 bases: TGTGCCAGTAGTATAATGGGGACAGCAATTGAAGCTTTCTTT. Protein sequence: CASSIMGTAIEAFF. The full variable domain, with the rest looked up from reference TRBV19 and TRBJ1-1, is DGGITQSPKYLFRKEGQNVTLSCEQNLNHDAMYWYRQDPGQGLRLIYYSQIVNDFQKGDIAEGYSVSREKKESFPLTVTSAQKNPTAFYLCASSIMGTAIEAFFGQGTRLTVV.

The rearrangement uses TRBV2 and TRBJ2-1; D gene unclear. In germline, CDR1 is SNHLY, CDR2 FYNNEI. V lost 6 bases, J lost 7 bases, and 13 bases lay in between. The CDR3 runs to 13 residues. The CDR3 DNA is TGTGCCAGCAGGCCTACTTCAAGGAATGAGCAGTTCTTC. Protein product: CASRPTSRNEQFF. Full variable domain (rest looked up from reference TRBV2 and TRBJ2-1): EPEVTQTPSHQVTQMGQEVILRCVPISNHLYFYWYRQILGQKVEFLVSFYNNEISEKSEIFDDQFSVERPDGSNFTLKIRSTKLEDSAMYFCASRPTSRNEQFFGPGTRLTVL.

This clone was seen more than once but under ten times. The chain links TRBV28 to TRBJ2-7, with D perhaps matching TRBD2 (5 bases). This CDR3 contains 12 residues. Trimming shortened V by 3 bases and J by 5 bases, and 8 bases separated the two germline ends. Germline CDR1 reads MDHEN; CDR2 reads SYDVKM. Here the CDR3 DNA reads TGTGCCAGCAGTTTCTTGGGAGACGAGCAGTACTTC. Encoded protein: CASSFLGDEQYF.

As to this clone: This clone may be a read error of a much larger clone one base away. The sample contains more than one DNA sequence encoding this CDR3. The genes are TRBV14 and TRBJ1-1, with unresolved D. The germline V gene has CDR1 SGHDN and CDR2 FVKESK. The CDR3 has 13 amino acids. V was clipped by 3 bases and J by 0 bases, with 5 bases between them. CDR3 nucleotide sequence: TGTGCCAGCAGCCAGATGATGAACACTGAAGCTTTCTTT. Its protein product is CASSQMMNTEAFF.

The V call is TRBV29-1, the J call TRBJ2-1; TRBD2 agrees at 10 bases. The J segment lost 4 bases and the V segment lost 7 bases, leaving 7 bases of the junction unmatched. Germline CDR1 reads SQVTM; CDR2 reads ANQGSEA. The CDR3 has 14 residues. CDR3 sequence: CSGLTSGVYNEQFF. The CDR3 DNA sequence: TGCAGCGGACTAACTAGCGGGGTTTACAATGAGCAGTTCTTC.